These 23 T cell receptor beta chains were sequenced from one sample in a study of shared clonotypes between healthy human individuals. TCRdb keeps only in-frame clones here, not all; method: immunoSEQ multiplex PCR. The table includes a few hundred thousand clones, 97% detected once. The material sequenced was naive CD4+ T cells sorted from blood. The subset was: CD45RA+ positively selected. The receptors come from a woman aged 25 to 39 in good health.

A word on this clone: The identical CDR3 is also encoded by other nucleotide sequences in the sample. The CDR3 here is CASSLDGSSYNEQFF. In DNA form, the CDR3 reads TGTGCCAGCAGCTTAGATGGTAGTAGCTACAATGAGCAGTTCTTC. This chain uses TRBV7-2 with TRBJ2-1; the D is unclear. Germline CDR1 is SGHTA and CDR2 is FQGNSA. Trimming pared 1 base from V and 3 bases from J, leaving 10 bases between. The CDR3 runs to 15 residues.

The V gene is TRBV28, the J gene TRBJ1-5, with no clear D. The CDR3 covers 15 residues. Trimming removed 7 bases at V and 0 bases at J, with 13 bases between. Germline assignment: CDR1 MDHEN and CDR2 SYDVKM. The CDR3 protein is CASTDGTNSNQPQHF. The CDR3 DNA reads as TGTGCCAGCACAGACGGAACTAATAGCAATCAGCCCCAGCATTTT. The variable domain in full, with the rest retrieved from reference TRBV28 and TRBJ1-5, is DVKVTQSSRYLVKRTGEKVFLECVQDMDHENMFWYRQDPGLGLRLIYFSYDVKMKEKGDIPEGYSVSREKKERFSLILESASTNQTSMYLCASTDGTNSNQPQHFGDGTRLSIL.

This sequence joins TRBV2 and TRBJ2-5; 10 positions match TRBD2. The trim removed 5 bases at V and 13 bases at J, leaving 7 bases unmatched. The CDR3 runs to 12 residues. The germline gives CDR1 SNHLY, CDR2 FYNNEI. Here the CDR3 DNA reads TGTGCCAGCAGTTTGTTAGCGGGGGGCGGGTACTTC. This codes for CASSLLAGGGYF. The whole variable domain, remainder taken from reference TRBV2 and TRBJ2-5, is EPEVTQTPSHQVTQMGQEVILRCVPISNHLYFYWYRQILGQKVEFLVSFYNNEISEKSEIFDDQFSVERPDGSNFTLKIRSTKLEDSAMYFCASSLLAGGGYFGPGTRLLVL.

The chain combines TRBV19 with TRBJ1-4, with a weak D call TRBD1 (5 bases). V was trimmed by 7 bases and J by 4 bases, leaving 10 bases between them. This CDR3 has 13 residues. Germline CDR1 and CDR2: LNHDA and SQIVND (reference sequence). CDR3 region: CASTEQDNEKLFF. CDR3 DNA: TGTGCCAGTACTGAACAGGATAATGAAAAACTGTTTTTT.

CDR3 sequence: CASRTWGTGSQETQYF. The DNA for the CDR3 is TGTGCCAGCAGGACATGGGGGACAGGGTCCCAAGAGACCCAGTACTTC. This chain uses TRBV27 with TRBJ2-5, with 9 bases that match TRBD1. The CDR3 is made up of 16 amino acids. The V segment lost 6 bases and the J segment 1 base; nucleotides outside the gene matches: 9. Germline V gene sequence: CDR1 MNHEY, CDR2 SMNVEV (reference sequence).

This clone has only a few counts. The chain is built from TRBV19 and TRBJ1-5; no definite D call. V gave up 3 bases and J gave up 9 bases, with 12 bases separating them. The CDR3 contains 13 residues. The germline V gene encodes CDR1 LNHDA and CDR2 SQIVND (reference sequence). The CDR3 DNA sequence: TGTGCCAGTAGTATTGGCACCCCTAGGCCCCAGCATTTT. Translation gives CASSIGTPRPQHF.

This chain uses TRBV4-2 with TRBJ1-5; TRBD1 aligns across 11 bases. The CDR3 loop spans 17 amino acids. With 1 base clipped from V and 3 bases from J, the junction kept 5 bases outside the gene matches. In germline, CDR1 is LGHNA, CDR2 YNFKEQ. CDR3 sequence (DNA): TGTGCCAGCAGCCAAGGAGGGACAGGGGGTACCAATCAGCCCCAGCATTTT. As protein: CASSQGGTGGTNQPQHF.

The rearrangement uses TRBV28 and TRBJ2-2, with 10 bases matching TRBD1. Germline V gives CDR1 MDHEN, CDR2 SYDVKM. The V gene end was trimmed by 3 bases and the J gene end by 0 bases; junction bases not matched to a gene: 16. The CDR3 spans 21 residues. The CDR3 loop is CASSLGYPNRDRGPNTGELFF. The CDR3 nucleotides are TGTGCCAGCAGTTTGGGTTACCCGAACCGGGACAGGGGACCGAACACCGGGGAGCTGTTTTTT.

In this sample, this clone turned up once. The chain combines TRBV5-4 with TRBJ2-1; D unresolved. The germline CDR1 and CDR2 sequences are SGHNT and YYREEE (reference sequence). The CDR3 covers 15 residues. V lost 5 bases and J 2 bases, leaving 14 bases between the germline ends. The CDR3: CASSTGPEPYNEQFF. Here the CDR3 DNA reads TGTGCCAGCAGTACCGGACCGGAACCCTACAATGAGCAGTTCTTC.

The rearrangement uses TRBV4-2 and TRBJ2-7, with 7 bases lining up with TRBD1. Unmatched junction bases numbered 7, after V lost 5 bases and J lost 6 bases. Germline V gives CDR1 LGHNA, CDR2 YNFKEQ. The CDR3 is 13 amino acids. Written as DNA, the CDR3 is TGTGCCAGCAGCTTTAAACAGGGGAGCGAGCAGTACTTC. It specifies CASSFKQGSEQYF.

The chain has TRBV9 and TRBJ2-5, with D unresolved. The V end lost 3 bases, the J end lost 2 bases, and 8 bases lay between the germline ends. The CDR3 extends over 13 amino acids. The germline V gene encodes CDR1 SGDLS and CDR2 YYNGEE. This CDR3 is CASSEITQETQYF. The CDR3 DNA sequence: TGTGCCAGCAGCGAAATTACACAAGAGACCCAGTACTTC.

The chain combines TRBV4-1 with TRBJ1-3; D call uncertain. From germline, CDR1 is MGHRA and CDR2 YSYEKL. With 3 bases removed from V and 8 bases from J, the gap between germline ends came to 8 bases. This CDR3 spans 12 amino acids. CDR3 loop: CASSQPADTIYF. The CDR3 bases are TGCGCCAGCAGCCAGCCTGCGGACACCATATATTTT.

In the case of this clone: The sample has other DNA sequences that encode this CDR3 too. This chain joins TRBV5-1 and TRBJ2-1, with 9 bases fitting TRBD2. The germline V gene has CDR1 SGHRS and CDR2 YFSETQ. CDR3 length equals 17 residues. V shed 0 bases and J 3 bases; nucleotides not matched to a gene: 7. The DNA of the CDR3 is TGCGCCAGCAGCTTGGCGGGACTAGCAGGAGTCTACAATGAGCAGTTCTTC. Amino acid sequence: CASSLAGLAGVYNEQFF. Using reference TRBV5-1 and TRBJ2-1 for the parts outside the CDR3, the full variable domain is KAGVTQTPRYLIKTRGQQVTLSCSPISGHRSVSWYQQTPGQGLQFLFEYFSETQRNKGNFPGRFSGRQFSNSRSEMNVSTLELGDSALYLCASSLAGLAGVYNEQFFGPGTRLTVL.

This clone was seen a single time. This chain joins TRBV4-1 and TRBJ1-1; D is undetermined. This CDR3 has 17 residues. V was clipped by 1 base and J by 3 bases, with 18 bases between them. Germline loops: CDR1 MGHRA, CDR2 YSYEKL. As DNA, the CDR3 is TGCGCCAGCAGCCAAGGGACCGTGTCAGCGAAGGACACTGAAGCTTTCTTT. Translating gives CASSQGTVSAKDTEAFF.

The chain joins TRBV18 to TRBJ2-6; D possibly corresponds to TRBD1 (6 bases). V gave up 3 bases and J gave up 0 bases, with 15 bases separating them. The CDR3 is made up of 18 amino acids. Germline V gives CDR1 KGHSH, CDR2 LQKENI. As DNA, the CDR3 is TGTGCCAGCTCACCTATGACAGGTCCGCTCTCTGGGGCCAACGTCCTGACTTTC. This sequence encodes CASSPMTGPLSGANVLTF.

This sequence joins TRBV21-1 and TRBJ2-5; TRBD2, the D gene given by the table, was not confirmed from the DNA. TRBV21-1 is a listed pseudogene. The length of the CDR3 is 16 residues. Here the CDR3 reads CASSNGAGPRAETQYF. The CDR3 DNA follows: TGTGCCAGCAGCAACGGAGCGGGACCCAGAGCAGAGACCCAGTACTTC.

This clone was observed a single time. This chain joins TRBV28 and TRBJ1-1; 11 positions agree with TRBD1. V shed 0 bases, J shed 9 bases, and the junction held 6 bases outside the gene matches. In germline, CDR1 is MDHEN, CDR2 SYDVKM. This CDR3 is 15 amino acids long. CDR3 nucleotides: TGTGCCAGCAGTTTATGGGGACAGGGGGGTGTTAAAGCTTTCTTT. Translation gives CASSLWGQGGVKAFF.

The V call is TRBV6-5, the J call TRBJ1-5; TRBD1 matches at 8 bases. CDR3 length: 15 amino acids. The V gene's germline CDR1 is MNHEY and CDR2 SVGAGI. V lost 4 bases to trimming and J lost 6 bases; unmatched junction nucleotides: 8. CDR3 nucleotide sequence: TGTGCCAGCAGTTCGCAGGGGGCGCAAAGTCAGCCCCAGCATTTT. Encoded protein: CASSSQGAQSQPQHF.

The chain recombines TRBV28 with TRBJ2-7; 11 bases fit TRBD2. Trimming removed 3 bases from V and 5 bases from J; junction bases left unmatched: 6. This CDR3 is built from 15 residues. Looked up from germline, CDR1 is MDHEN and CDR2 is SYDVKM. This CDR3 reads CASSFGLAGGNEQYF. CDR3 DNA sequence: TGTGCCAGCAGTTTCGGCCTAGCGGGAGGCAACGAGCAGTACTTC.

The chain combines TRBV6-1 with TRBJ1-1; D uncertain. The CDR3 runs 13 residues. V was pared by 2 bases and J by 4 bases, with 8 bases between. Per germline, CDR1 MNHNS and CDR2 SASEGT. The CDR3 sequence: CASSEIAVTEAFF. DNA of the CDR3: TGTGCCAGCAGTGAAATTGCAGTCACTGAAGCTTTCTTT.

The chain combines TRBV7-3 with TRBJ2-7, with 9 bases matching TRBD2. Germline V lookup: CDR1 SGHTA, CDR2 FQGTGA. There are 16 residues in the CDR3. V shed 5 bases and J 2 bases; nucleotides not matched to a gene: 10. The CDR3 nucleotides read TGTGCCAGCAGCCCCAATAGCGGGAGTAGCGCCTACGAGCAGTACTTC. It yields the protein CASSPNSGSSAYEQYF.

Details on this clone: The sample carries other DNA sequences with the same CDR3. J is TRBJ2-7 and V is TRBV5-1; 9 bases are shared with TRBD1. The germline CDR1 and CDR2 sequences are SGHRS and YFSETQ. This CDR3 comprises 14 residues. V lost 0 bases and J lost 2; bases outside the gene matches: 0. CDR3 nucleotides: TGCGCCAGCAGCTTGGGACAGGGGGCCTACGAGCAGTACTTC. This encodes CASSLGQGAYEQYF.

This chain connects TRBV6-1 to TRBJ1-5, with D possibly matching TRBD1 (5 bases). The V end lost 1 base, the J end lost 6 bases, and 19 bases lay between the germline ends. The CDR3 is 17 residues long. Germline V CDR1 and CDR2: MNHNS, SASEGT. CDR3: CASSEVEGMIRGQPQHF. DNA for the CDR3: TGTGCCAGCAGTGAAGTTGAGGGGATGATTAGGGGTCAGCCCCAGCATTTT.